The 8 T cell receptor beta chains given below trace back to one sample, sequenced in a study of T cells expressing NK-cell markers. TCRdb reprocessed the 5' RACE reads; each CDR3 protein has one entry and no DNA is given. The ten most abundant clones cover approximately 0.39% of a sample with around 280,000 distinct CDR3 sequences. The sample taken for sequencing was blood T cells: a sorted CD56 or NKG2C T cell subset, CD4+ or CD8+ T cells, or bulk PBMC T cells (not recorded which). All receptors derive from a man aged 18 to 30 in good health.

This chain uses TRBV11-3 with TRBJ2-5; no DNA is available, so the TRBD2 call from TCRdb remains unchecked. CDR3 length: 14 residues. Germline assignment: CDR1 SGHNT and CDR2 YENEEA. This CDR3 reads CASSPHGRMETQYF. Supplemented by reference TRBV11-3 and TRBJ2-5, the full variable domain reads EAGVVQSPRYKIIEKKQPVAFWCNPISGHNTLYWYLQNLGQGPELLIRYENEEAVDDSQLPKDRFSAERLKGVDSTLKIQPAELGDSAVYLCASSPHGRMETQYFGPGTRLLVL.

The genes are TRBV28 and TRBJ2-3; the TRBD2 assignment by TCRdb is unverifiable without DNA. CDR1 MDHEN and CDR2 SYDVKM come from the germline V gene. There are 20 residues in the CDR3. The CDR3 region is CASRQSFLWTSGSPTDTQYF.

The V and J genes are TRBV4-2 and TRBJ2-7; TCRdb indicates TRBD2, and absent DNA this call remains unverified. CDR1 and CDR2 (germline): LGHNA, YNFKEQ. CDR3 length equals 16 residues. The CDR3 reads CASSQAGSVDSYEQYF.

The V call is TRBV29-1, the J call TRBJ2-2; with no DNA, the TCRdb D assignment of TRBD2 cannot be verified. This CDR3 is built from 16 residues. CDR1 is SQVTM and CDR2 is ANQGSEA in the germline V gene. This CDR3 is CSVVLAGRGGTGELFF.

This sequence joins TRBV11-2 and TRBJ2-1. Germline CDR1 and CDR2: SGHAT and FQNNGV. The CDR3 sequence is 12 residues long. This CDR3 is CASSSTIREQFF.

This rearrangement joins TRBV7-2 to TRBJ2-1; the TRBD1 assignment by TCRdb is unverifiable without DNA. The length of the CDR3 is 18 residues. CDR1 is SGHTA, CDR2 FQGNSA, per germline. CDR3 sequence reads: CASSLAAGGGAAYNEQFF.

This chain joins TRBV12-3 or TRBV12-4 and TRBJ1-5. The CDR3 covers 16 residues. CDR3 in amino acids: CASIYGGIDSNQPQHF.

This chain connects TRBV10-3 to TRBJ2-6; TCRdb lists TRBD1, though no DNA is available to test this call. The CDR3 runs to 13 residues. Germline V CDR1 and CDR2: ENHRY, SYGVKD. The CDR3 reads CATGGPGANVLTF.